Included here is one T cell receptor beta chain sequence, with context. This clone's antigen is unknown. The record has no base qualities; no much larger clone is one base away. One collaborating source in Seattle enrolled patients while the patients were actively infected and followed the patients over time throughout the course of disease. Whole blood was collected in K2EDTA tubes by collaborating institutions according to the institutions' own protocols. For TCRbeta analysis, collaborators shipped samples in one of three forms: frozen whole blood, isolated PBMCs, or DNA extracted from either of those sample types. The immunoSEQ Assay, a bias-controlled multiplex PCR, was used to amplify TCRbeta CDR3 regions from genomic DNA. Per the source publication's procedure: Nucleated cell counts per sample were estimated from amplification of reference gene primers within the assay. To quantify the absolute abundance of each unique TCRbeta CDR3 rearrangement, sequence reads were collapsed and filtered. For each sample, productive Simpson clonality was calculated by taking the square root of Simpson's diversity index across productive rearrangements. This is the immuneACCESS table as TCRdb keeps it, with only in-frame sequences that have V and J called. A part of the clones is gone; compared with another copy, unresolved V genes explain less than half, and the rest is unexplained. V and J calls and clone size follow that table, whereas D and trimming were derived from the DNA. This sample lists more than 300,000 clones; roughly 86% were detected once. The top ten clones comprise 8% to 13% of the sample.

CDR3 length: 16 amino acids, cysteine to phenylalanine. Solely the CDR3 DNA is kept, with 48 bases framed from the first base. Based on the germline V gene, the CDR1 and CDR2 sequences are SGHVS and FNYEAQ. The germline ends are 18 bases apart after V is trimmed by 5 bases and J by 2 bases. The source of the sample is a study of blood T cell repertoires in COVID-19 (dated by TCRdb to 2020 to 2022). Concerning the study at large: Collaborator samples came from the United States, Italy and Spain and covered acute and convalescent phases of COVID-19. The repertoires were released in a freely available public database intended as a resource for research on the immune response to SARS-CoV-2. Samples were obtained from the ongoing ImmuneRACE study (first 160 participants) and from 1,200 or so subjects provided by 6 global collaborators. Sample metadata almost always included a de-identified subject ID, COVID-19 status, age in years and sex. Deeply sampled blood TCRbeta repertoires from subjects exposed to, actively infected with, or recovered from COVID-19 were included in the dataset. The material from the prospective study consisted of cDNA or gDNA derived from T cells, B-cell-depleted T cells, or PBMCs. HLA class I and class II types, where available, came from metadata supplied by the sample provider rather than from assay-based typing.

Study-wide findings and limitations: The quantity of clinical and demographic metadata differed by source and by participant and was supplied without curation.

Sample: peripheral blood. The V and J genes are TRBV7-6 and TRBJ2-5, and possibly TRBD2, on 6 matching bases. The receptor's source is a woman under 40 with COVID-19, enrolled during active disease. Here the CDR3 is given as CASSPTNRGLQETQYF. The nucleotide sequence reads TGTGCCAGCAGCCCGACTAATAGGGGACTTCAAGAGACCCAGTACTTC.